This T cell receptor beta chain was identified during a study of blood T cell repertoires in COVID-19. Study context: Acute-phase and convalescent COVID-19 samples originated in the United States, Italy and Spain. Sources were T cells, B-cell-depleted T cells, or PBMCs; the material itself was cDNA or gDNA.

With 2 bases removed from V and 7 bases from J, the gap between germline ends came to 11 bases. CDR1 is LGHDT, CDR2 YNNKEL, per germline (reference sequence). The CDR3 totals 14 residues. This clone was detected only once. In the authors' workflow: Reference gene primer amplification gave nucleated cell count estimates. Sequencing was performed with immunoSEQ multiplex PCR; in TCRdb, only in-frame clones are kept and a portion is missing. That table supplies the V and J calls and clone size; D and trimming were determined from the DNA. The profile covers approximately 240,000 clones, with around 82% appearing a single time and approximately 4.9% taken by the ten largest.

The sequenced sample was peripheral blood. The TCR was taken from a woman aged 80 or older with active or convalescent COVID-19. This chain joins TRBV3-1 (or the pseudogene TRBV3-2) and TRBJ2-2; possibly TRBD1 for D (5 bases). The CDR3 region is CASSQRQGNGELFF. Written as DNA, the CDR3 is TGTGCCAGCAGCCAACGTCAGGGAAACGGGGAGCTGTTTTTT.